This T cell receptor beta chain was recovered during a study of early T cells in non-severe SARS-CoV-2 infection. In the study overall: The input, bulk RNA from unsorted whole blood, was sequenced, and chains were unpaired.

This clonotype was seen many times. What it binds is not known. The library protocol tagged individual cDNA molecules with unique molecular identifiers. TCRdb reanalysed the 5' RACE reads using MiXCR and keeps one entry per CDR3 protein. Of some 63,000 distinct CDR3 sequences in the sample, about an eighth are singletons; the top ten hold around 4.6%. Study results and caveats: Private and CD4 specificities were missed by VDJdb matching, skewed to anti-spike CD8.

V shed 0 bases and J shed 5 bases, with 4 bases lying between them. The germline V gene encodes CDR1 SGHTA and CDR2 FQGNSA. The CDR3 has 13 amino acids. The chain uses TRBV7-2 and TRBJ2-2, with no clear D. Sequenced material: whole blood. The sequence was obtained from an adult who was a healthcare worker with PCR-confirmed SARS-CoV-2 infection or an uninfected control (not recorded which). Here the CDR3 DNA reads TGTGCCAGCAGCTTAGCAGTGACCGGGGAGCTGTTTTTT. Protein sequence: CASSLAVTGELFF.